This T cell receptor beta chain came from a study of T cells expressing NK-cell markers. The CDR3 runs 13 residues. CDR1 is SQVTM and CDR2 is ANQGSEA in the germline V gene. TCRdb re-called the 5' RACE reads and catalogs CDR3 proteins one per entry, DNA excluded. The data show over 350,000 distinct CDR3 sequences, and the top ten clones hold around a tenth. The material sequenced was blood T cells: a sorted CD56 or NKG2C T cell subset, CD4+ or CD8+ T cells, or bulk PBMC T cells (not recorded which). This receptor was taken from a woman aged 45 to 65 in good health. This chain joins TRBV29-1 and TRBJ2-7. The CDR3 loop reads CSVGWGSSYEQYF.